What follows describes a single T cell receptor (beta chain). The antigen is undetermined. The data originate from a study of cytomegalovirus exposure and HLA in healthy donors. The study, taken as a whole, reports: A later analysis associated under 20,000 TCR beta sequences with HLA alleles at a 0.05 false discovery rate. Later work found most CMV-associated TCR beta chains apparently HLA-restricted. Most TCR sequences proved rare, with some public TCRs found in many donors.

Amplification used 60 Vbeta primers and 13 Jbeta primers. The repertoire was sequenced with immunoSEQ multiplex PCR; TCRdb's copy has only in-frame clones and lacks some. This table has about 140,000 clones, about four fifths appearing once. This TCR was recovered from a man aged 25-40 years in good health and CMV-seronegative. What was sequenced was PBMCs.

Written as DNA, the CDR3 is TGTGCCACCGCAGGGGCGAATAGCAATCAGCCCCAGCATTTT. As protein: CATAGANSNQPQHF. The genes are TRBV28 and TRBJ1-5; tentative D call: TRBD1 (6 bases). The V gene's germline CDR1 is MDHEN and CDR2 SYDVKM. Trimming removed 10 bases at V and 0 bases at J, with 13 bases between. This CDR3 comprises 14 residues.